The following is a T cell receptor beta chain sequence with its context. The data derive from a study of cytomegalovirus exposure and HLA in healthy donors. The CDR3 consists of 14 residues. Germline V lookup: CDR1 MNHNS, CDR2 SASEGT. The J segment lost 2 bases and the V segment lost 5 bases, leaving 4 bases of the junction unmatched. The PCR made use of 60 Vbeta and 13 Jbeta primers. Here immunoSEQ multiplex PCR was the method, and the copy in TCRdb shows in-frame clones only, minus some. The top ten clones hold 1.5% to 2% of a sample with some 160,000 clones, 77% of them seen once. The sequence was obtained from a woman aged 30 to 39 in good health and CMV-seronegative. V is TRBV6-1 and J is TRBJ2-5; 8 bases align to TRBD1. The sample was PBMCs. DNA for the CDR3: TGTGCCAGCAGTCCCCGGACAGGGCAAGAGACCCAGTACTTC. Translation gives CASSPRTGQETQYF.